This TCR beta chain was identified during a study of T cells in localized non-small cell lung cancer. Points from the study as a whole: With higher T cell density in blood came longer overall survival. Compared with tumor, uninvolved adjacent lung displayed greater T cell clonality, ranking highest overall. Heterogeneity within the tumor remains possible, as just one region underwent sequencing.

About this clone: The antigen remains unidentified.

TCRdb keeps only in-frame clones here, not all; method: immunoSEQ multiplex PCR. The sample lists roughly 21,000 clones, about 81% occurring once. The input for sequencing was peripheral blood, taken before any cancer treatment. The TCR sequence derives from a man aged 35 to 69 with stage I lung adenocarcinoma.

The CDR3 region is CASSTQGGGYNEQFF. CDR3 sequence (DNA): TGTGCCAGCAGCACCCAAGGGGGAGGCTACAATGAGCAGTTCTTC. The chain links TRBV28 to TRBJ2-1, with D perhaps assigned TRBD1 or TRBD2 (6 bases each). Germline assignment: CDR1 MDHEN and CDR2 SYDVKM. The CDR3 consists of 15 residues. Trimming left V 6 bases short and J 3 bases short, with 15 bases between.